This entry describes one TCR beta chain. TCRdb keeps only in-frame clones here, not all; method: immunoSEQ multiplex PCR. The sample yields approximately 240,000 clones, 90% to 95% seen once. The sample belongs to a study of blood T cell repertoires in COVID-19. Germline CDR1 and CDR2: SGHNT and YENEEA. Trimming pared 1 base from V and 7 bases from J, leaving 22 bases between. The CDR3 covers 18 residues. Sequences were obtained from PBMCs or T cells enriched from blood (not recorded which). The source of this sequence is a young woman who had recovered from COVID-19. The gene calls are TRBV11-3 and TRBJ2-2; D might be TRBD1 (6 bases). This CDR3 reads CASSLASFDRPSVGELFF. The CDR3 region has the DNA TGTGCCAGCAGCTTAGCATCGTTCGACAGGCCAAGTGTCGGGGAGCTGTTTTTT.